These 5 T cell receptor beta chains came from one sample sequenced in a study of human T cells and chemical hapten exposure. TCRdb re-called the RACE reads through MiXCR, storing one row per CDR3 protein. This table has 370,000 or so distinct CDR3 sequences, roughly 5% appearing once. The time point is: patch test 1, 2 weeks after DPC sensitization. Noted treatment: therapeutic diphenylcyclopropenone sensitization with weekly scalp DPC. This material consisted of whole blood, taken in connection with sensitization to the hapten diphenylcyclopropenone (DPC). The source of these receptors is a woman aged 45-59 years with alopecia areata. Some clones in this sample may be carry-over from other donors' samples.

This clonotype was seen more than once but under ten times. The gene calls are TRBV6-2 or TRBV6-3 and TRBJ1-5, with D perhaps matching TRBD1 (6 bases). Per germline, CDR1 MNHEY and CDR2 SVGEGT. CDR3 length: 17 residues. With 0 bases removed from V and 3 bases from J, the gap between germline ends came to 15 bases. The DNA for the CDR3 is TGTGCCAGCAGTTACTCTCCGAAGGGGGTGATCAATCAGCCCCAGCATTTT. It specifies CASSYSPKGVINQPQHF.

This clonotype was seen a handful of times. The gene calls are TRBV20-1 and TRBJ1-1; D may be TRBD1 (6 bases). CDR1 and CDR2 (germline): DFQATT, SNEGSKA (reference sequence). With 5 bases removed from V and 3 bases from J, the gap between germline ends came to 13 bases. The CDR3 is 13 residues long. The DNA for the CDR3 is TGCAGTGCTCTGCCAGGGGTAGACACTGAAGCTTTCTTT. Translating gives CSALPGVDTEAFF.

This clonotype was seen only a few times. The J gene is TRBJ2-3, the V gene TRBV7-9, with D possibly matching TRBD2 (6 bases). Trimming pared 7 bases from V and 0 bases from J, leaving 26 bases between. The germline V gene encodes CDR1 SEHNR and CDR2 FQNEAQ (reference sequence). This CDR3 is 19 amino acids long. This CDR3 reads CASTSPDGKLAPSTDTQYF. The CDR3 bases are TGTGCCAGCACCTCCCCGGACGGGAAACTAGCTCCAAGCACAGATACGCAGTATTTT.

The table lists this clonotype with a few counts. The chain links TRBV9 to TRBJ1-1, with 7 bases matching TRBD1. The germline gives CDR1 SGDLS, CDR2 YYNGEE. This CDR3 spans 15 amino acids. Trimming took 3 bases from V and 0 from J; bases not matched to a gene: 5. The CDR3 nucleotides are TGTGCCAGCAGCGCAGGGACAGCGATGAACACTGAAGCTTTCTTT. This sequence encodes CASSAGTAMNTEAFF. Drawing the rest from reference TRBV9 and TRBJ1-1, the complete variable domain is DSGVTQTPKHLITATGQRVTLRCSPRSGDLSVYWYQQSLDQGLQFLIQYYNGEERAKGNILERFSAQQFPDLHSELNLSSLELGDSALYFCASSAGTAMNTEAFFGQGTRLTVV.

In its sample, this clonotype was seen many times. The CDR3 DNA reads as TGTGCCAGCAGCTTGGTCACAGGGGGCGTCAATCAGCCCCAGCATTTT. Translated: CASSLVTGGVNQPQHF. The V and J genes are TRBV7-2 and TRBJ1-5, with 9 bases matching TRBD1. The CDR3 is 16 amino acids. Germline assignment: CDR1 SGHTA and CDR2 FQGNSA. V was pared by 3 bases and J by 3 bases, with 6 bases of the junction left unmatched.